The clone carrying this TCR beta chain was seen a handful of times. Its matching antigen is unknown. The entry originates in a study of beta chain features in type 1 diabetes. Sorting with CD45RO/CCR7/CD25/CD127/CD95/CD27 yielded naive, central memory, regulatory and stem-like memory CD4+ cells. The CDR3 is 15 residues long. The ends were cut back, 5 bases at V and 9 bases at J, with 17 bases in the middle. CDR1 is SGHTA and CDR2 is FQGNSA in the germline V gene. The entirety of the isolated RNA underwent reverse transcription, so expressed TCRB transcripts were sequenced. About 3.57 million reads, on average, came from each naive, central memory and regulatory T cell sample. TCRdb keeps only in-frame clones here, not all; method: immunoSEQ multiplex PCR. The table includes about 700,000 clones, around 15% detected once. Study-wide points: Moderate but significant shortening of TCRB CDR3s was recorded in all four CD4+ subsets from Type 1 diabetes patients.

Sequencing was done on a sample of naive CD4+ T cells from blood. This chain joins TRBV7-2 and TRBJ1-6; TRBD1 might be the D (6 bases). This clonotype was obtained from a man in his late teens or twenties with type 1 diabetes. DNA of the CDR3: TGTGCCAGCAGCCAGAACTACGGACAGACTTCACCCCTCCACTTT. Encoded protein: CASSQNYGQTSPLHF.